This T cell receptor beta chain was found in a study of T-cell memory formation after mild COVID-19. As for the study in general: Clustering of TCRs was largely donor specific.

Trimming removed 3 bases at V and 0 bases at J, with 14 bases between. CDR3 length: 16 amino acids. TCRdb ran MiXCR on the 5' RACE reads and lists one entry per CDR3 protein. Of about 250,000 distinct CDR3 sequences in the sample, approximately 16% were seen once. This clonotype originated in a man younger than 35 who had mild COVID-19 (a few samples of this study predate the infection). Cell type and time point are not known. Sequencing input: PBMCs or a T cell subset sorted from them (not recorded which). The chain combines TRBV12-3 or TRBV12-4 with TRBJ1-1; no firm D call. The CDR3 coding sequence is TGTGCCAGCAGTTTCGGGATGGACGGAATGAACACTGAAGCTTTCTTT. It encodes CASSFGMDGMNTEAFF.